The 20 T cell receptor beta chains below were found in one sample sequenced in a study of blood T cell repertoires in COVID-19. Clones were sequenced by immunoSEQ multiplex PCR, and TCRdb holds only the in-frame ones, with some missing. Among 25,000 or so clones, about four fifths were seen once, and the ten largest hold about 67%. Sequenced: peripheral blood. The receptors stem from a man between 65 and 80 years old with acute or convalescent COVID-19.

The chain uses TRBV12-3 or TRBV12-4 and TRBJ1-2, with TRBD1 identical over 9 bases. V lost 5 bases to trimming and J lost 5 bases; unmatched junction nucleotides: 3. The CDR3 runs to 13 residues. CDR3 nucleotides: TGTGCCAGCAGTCTACAGGGGGCGTATGGCTACACCTTC. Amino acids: CASSLQGAYGYTF.

DNA for the CDR3: TGTGCCAGCAGCTTGGCCCACCGGACAGGGGATTCACCCCTCCACTTT. Protein: CASSLAHRTGDSPLHF. V and J are TRBV5-5 and TRBJ1-6; 9 bases fit TRBD1. Trimming cost V 0 bases and J 8 bases; bases outside gene matches: 6. The CDR3 length is 16 residues. Germline loops: CDR1 SGHKS, CDR2 YYEKEE (reference sequence).

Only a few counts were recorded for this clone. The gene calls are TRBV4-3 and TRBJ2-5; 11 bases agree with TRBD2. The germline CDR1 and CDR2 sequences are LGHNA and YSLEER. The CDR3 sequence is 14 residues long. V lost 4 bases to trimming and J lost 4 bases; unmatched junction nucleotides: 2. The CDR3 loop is CASSPLAGGETQYF. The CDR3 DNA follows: TGCGCCAGCAGCCCCCTAGCGGGGGGAGAGACCCAGTACTTC.

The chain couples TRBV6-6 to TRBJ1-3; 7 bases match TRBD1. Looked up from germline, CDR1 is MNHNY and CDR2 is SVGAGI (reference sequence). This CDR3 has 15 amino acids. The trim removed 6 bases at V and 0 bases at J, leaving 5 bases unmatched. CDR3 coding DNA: TGTGCCAGCAGAGAGACAGGGCGCTCTGGAAACACCATATATTTT. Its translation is CASRETGRSGNTIYF.

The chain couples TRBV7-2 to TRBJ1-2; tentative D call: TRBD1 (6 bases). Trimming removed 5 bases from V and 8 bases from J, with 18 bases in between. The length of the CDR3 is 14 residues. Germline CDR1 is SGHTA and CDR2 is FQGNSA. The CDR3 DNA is TGTGCCAGCAGCCTGGACAGTTCAGTACGGGGCTACACCTTC. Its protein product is CASSLDSSVRGYTF. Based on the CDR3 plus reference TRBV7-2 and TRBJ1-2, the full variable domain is GAGVSQSPSNKVTEKGKDVELRCDPISGHTALYWYRQSLGQGLEFLIYFQGNSAPDKSGLPSDRFSAERTGGSVSTLTIQRTQQEDSAVYLCASSLDSSVRGYTFGSGTRLTVV.

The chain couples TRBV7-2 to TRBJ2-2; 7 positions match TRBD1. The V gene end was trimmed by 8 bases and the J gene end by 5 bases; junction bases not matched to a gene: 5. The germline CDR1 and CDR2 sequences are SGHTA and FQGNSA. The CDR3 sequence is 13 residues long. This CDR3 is CASSGQKTGELFF. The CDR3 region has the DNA TGTGCCAGCTCGGGACAGAAGACCGGGGAGCTGTTTTTT.

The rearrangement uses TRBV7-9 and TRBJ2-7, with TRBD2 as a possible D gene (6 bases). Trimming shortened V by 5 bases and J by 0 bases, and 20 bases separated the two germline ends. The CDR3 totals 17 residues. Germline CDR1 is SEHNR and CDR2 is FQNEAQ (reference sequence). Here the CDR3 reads CASSPGLRLTSSYEQYF. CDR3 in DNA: TGTGCCAGCAGCCCCGGCCTCCGACTGACTAGCTCCTACGAGCAGTACTTC.

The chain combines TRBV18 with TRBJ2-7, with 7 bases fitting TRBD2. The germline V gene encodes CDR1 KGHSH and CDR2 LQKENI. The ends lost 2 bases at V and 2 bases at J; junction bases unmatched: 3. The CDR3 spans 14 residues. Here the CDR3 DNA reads TGTGCCAGCTCACCAAGGGGACTACCCTACGAGCAGTACTTC. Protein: CASSPRGLPYEQYF.

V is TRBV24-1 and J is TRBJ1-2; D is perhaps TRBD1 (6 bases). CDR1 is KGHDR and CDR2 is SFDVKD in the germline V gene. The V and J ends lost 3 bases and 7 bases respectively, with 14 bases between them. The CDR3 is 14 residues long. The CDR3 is CATSDQQGISGYTF. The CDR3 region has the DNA TGTGCCACCAGTGATCAACAGGGTATTTCTGGCTACACCTTC.

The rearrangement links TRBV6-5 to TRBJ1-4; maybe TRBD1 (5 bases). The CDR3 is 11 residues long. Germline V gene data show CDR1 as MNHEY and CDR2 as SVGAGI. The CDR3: CGSEGDEKLFF. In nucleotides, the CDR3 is TGTGGCTCGGAAGGGGATGAAAAACTGTTTTTT.

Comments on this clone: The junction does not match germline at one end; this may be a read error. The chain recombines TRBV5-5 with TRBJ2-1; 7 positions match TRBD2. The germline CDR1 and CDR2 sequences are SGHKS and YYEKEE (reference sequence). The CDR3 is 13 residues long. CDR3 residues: CASSWGGTRATLF. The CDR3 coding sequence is TGTGCCAGCAGCTGGGGGGGTACCAGGGCCACCCTCTTC.

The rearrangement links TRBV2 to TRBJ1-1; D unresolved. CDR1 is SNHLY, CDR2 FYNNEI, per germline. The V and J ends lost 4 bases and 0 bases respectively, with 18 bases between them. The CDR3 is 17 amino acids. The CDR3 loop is CASSASEQSFMNTEAFF. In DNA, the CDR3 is TGTGCCAGCAGTGCCTCCGAACAGAGTTTTATGAACACTGAAGCTTTCTTT.

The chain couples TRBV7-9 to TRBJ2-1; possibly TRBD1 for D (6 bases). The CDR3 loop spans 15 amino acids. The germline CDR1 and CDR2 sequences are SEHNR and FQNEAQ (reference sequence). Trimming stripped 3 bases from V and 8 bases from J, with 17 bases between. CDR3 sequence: CASSFSGEKGDEQFF. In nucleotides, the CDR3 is TGTGCCAGCAGCTTTTCAGGGGAAAAAGGAGATGAGCAGTTCTTC.

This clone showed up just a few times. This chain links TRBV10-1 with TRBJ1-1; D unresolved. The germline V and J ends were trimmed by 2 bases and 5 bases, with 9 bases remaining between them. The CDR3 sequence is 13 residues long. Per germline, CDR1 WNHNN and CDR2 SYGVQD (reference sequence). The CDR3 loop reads CASSEQVGTEAFF. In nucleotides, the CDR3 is TGCGCCAGCAGTGAGCAGGTCGGTACTGAAGCTTTCTTT.

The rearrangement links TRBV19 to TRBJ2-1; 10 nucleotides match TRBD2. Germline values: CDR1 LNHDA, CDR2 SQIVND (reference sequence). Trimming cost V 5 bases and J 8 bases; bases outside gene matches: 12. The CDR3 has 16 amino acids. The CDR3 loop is CASSAASGSSLDEQFF. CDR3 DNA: TGTGCCAGTAGTGCGGCTAGCGGGAGCTCCCTCGATGAGCAGTTCTTC.

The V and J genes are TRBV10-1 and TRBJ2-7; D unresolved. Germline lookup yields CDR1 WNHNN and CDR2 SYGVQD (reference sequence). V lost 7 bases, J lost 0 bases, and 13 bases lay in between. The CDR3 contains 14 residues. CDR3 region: CASTNRVHSYEQYF. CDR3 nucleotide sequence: TGCGCCAGCACCAATCGCGTCCACTCCTACGAGCAGTACTTC.

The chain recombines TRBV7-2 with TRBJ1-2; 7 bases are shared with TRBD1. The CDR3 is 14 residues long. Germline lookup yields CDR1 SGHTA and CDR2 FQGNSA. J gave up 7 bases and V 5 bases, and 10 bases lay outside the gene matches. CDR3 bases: TGTGCCAGCAGCCCTAGACAGGGATCTTTTGGCTACACCTTC. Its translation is CASSPRQGSFGYTF.

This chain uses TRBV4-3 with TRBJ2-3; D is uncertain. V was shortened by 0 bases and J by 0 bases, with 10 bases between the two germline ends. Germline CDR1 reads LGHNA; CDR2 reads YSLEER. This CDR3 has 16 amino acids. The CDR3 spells CASSQDPPSSTDTQYF. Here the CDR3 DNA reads TGCGCCAGCAGCCAAGACCCCCCTTCTAGCACAGATACGCAGTATTTT.

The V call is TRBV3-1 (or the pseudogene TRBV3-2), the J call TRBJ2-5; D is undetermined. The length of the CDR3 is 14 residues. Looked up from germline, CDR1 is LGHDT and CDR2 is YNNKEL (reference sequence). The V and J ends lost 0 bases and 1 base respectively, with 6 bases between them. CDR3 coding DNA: TGTGCCAGCAGCCAAGATACAGTCCAAGAGACCCAGTACTTC. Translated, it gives CASSQDTVQETQYF.

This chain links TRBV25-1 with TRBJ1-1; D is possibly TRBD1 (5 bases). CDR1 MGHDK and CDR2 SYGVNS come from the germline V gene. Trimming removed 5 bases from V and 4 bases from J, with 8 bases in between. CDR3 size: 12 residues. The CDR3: CASSSGRTEAFF. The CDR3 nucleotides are TGTGCCAGCAGTTCAGGGCGCACTGAAGCTTTCTTT.